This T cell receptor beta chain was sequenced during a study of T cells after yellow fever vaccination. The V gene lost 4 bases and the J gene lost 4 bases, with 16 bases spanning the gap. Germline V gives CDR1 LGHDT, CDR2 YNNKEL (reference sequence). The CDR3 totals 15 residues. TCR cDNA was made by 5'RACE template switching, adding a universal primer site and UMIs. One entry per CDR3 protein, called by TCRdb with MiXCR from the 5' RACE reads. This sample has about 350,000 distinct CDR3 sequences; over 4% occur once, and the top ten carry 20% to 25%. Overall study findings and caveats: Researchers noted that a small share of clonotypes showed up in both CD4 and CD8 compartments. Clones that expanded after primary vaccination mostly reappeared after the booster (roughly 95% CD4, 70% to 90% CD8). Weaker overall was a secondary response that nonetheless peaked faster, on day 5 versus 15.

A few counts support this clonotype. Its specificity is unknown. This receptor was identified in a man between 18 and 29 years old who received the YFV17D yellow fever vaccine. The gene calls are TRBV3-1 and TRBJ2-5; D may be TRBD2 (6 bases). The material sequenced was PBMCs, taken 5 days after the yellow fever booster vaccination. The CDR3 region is CASSRGSGAGETQYF. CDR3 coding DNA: TGTGCCAGCAGCCGGGGGAGTGGAGCGGGAGAGACCCAGTACTTC.